Listed below are T cell receptor beta chains from one sample, sequenced in a study of blood T cell repertoires in COVID-19. The protocol was immunoSEQ multiplex PCR, while the TCRdb copy is restricted to in-frame clones and leaves out a portion. The sample yields fewer than 250,000 clones, 70% to 90% seen once. The sequenced sample consisted of peripheral blood. The receptor source for this set is a man aged 55-75 years with acute or convalescent COVID-19. Each CDR3 is given with its conserved first and last residue. Each record gives: J gene, clone size, V gene, D gene, CDR3 protein, CDR3 DNA. D genes are given only for firm matches. The size of a clone is reported for some rows only, either as once, few or many, or as a class for expanded clones.

TRBJ2-5 . TRBV14 . CASSQVPAVVETQYF TGTGCCAGCAGCCAAGTCCCAGCGGTGGTAGAGACCCAGTACTTC
TRBJ1-2 . TRBV7-9 . CASSTTGLGGYGYTF TGTGCCAGCAGCACCACAGGGTTGGGTGGCTATGGCTACACCTTC
TRBJ2-3 . TRBV11-3 . CASSLWTGRAQYF TGTGCCAGCAGCCTCTGGACAGGGAGGGCGCAGTATTTT
TRBJ2-5 . TRBV7-7 . CASSLGGGRRETQYF TGTGCCAGCAGCTTAGGGGGGGGCCGACGGGAGACCCAGTACTTC
TRBJ1-4 few TRBV15 . CATGVRFTATNEKLFF TGTGCCACCGGCGTGCGGTTTACGGCAACTAATGAAAAACTGTTTTTT
TRBJ2-1 few TRBV7-2 TRBD2 CASSLPGGLAGGAEQFF TGTGCCAGCAGCTTACCCGGGGGACTAGCGGGGGGCGCTGAGCAGTTCTTC
TRBJ1-2 . TRBV19 TRBD1 CASSISPGGVYGYTF TGTGCCAGTAGTATCTCGCCAGGGGGTGTCTATGGCTACACCTTC
TRBJ2-3 . TRBV5-1 TRBD2 CASSSEGLALSTDTQYF TGCGCCAGCAGCTCCGAGGGACTAGCACTTAGCACAGATACGCAGTATTTT
TRBJ2-5 . TRBV6-2/TRBV6-3 TRBD2 CASSRTSGTKTQYF TGTGCCAGCAGCCGGACTAGCGGGACAAAGACCCAGTACTTC
TRBJ2-7 . TRBV6-6 TRBD2 CASRAPGGAYEQYF TGTGCCAGCAGGGCCCCCGGGGGGGCTTACGAGCAGTACTTC
TRBJ2-5 . TRBV7-2 TRBD1 CASSILQGAGETQYF TGTGCCAGCAGCATCTTACAGGGGGCGGGAGAGACCCAGTACTTC
TRBJ2-1 . TRBV3-1/TRBV3-2 TRBD1 CASNPSGQVSSYNEQFF TGTGCCAGCAACCCCTCTGGACAGGTGAGCTCCTACAATGAGCAGTTCTTC